These 32 T cell receptor beta chains were all obtained from the same sample, sequenced in a study of shared clonotypes between healthy human individuals. CD8 cells regarded as naive lacked CD45RO, were positively chosen for CCR7, and omitted terminally differentiated effector memory CD45RA+ cells. Data came from immunoSEQ multiplex PCR; TCRdb stores just in-frame clones and leaves some out. The sample contains hundreds of thousands of clones, about 90% of which appear only once. The sample was naive CD8+ T cells sorted from blood. These receptors originate from a man under 40 in good health.

The chain is built from TRBV7-3 and TRBJ2-1; a weak D match, TRBD2 (6 bases). The CDR3 runs 16 residues. Germline loops: CDR1 SGHTA, CDR2 FQGTGA. Between the trimmed V and J ends, which lost 0 bases and 0 bases, there was a span of 9 bases. Here the CDR3 reads CASSLTGGSSYNEQFF. In nucleotides, the CDR3 is TGTGCCAGCAGCTTAACTGGGGGGAGCTCCTACAATGAGCAGTTCTTC.

V usage is TRBV6-5 and J usage is TRBJ2-1; tentatively, D is TRBD1 (6 bases). The ends were cut back, 4 bases at V and 6 bases at J, with 16 bases in the middle. CDR1 is MNHEY and CDR2 is SVGAGI in the germline V gene. The CDR3 contains 15 residues. The CDR3 sequence is CASSLRQETGNEQFF. The CDR3 coding sequence is TGTGCCAGCAGTTTACGACAGGAAACAGGCAATGAGCAGTTCTTC.

The CDR3 sequence is CASSESSVATYEQYF. CDR3 sequence (DNA): TGTGCCAGCAGTGAATCCTCGGTGGCCACCTACGAGCAGTACTTC. This sequence joins TRBV6-1 and TRBJ2-7, with D uncertain. Germline V gene lookup returns CDR1 MNHNS and CDR2 SASEGT. Trimming removed 2 bases at V and 2 bases at J, with 13 bases between. This CDR3 comprises 15 residues.

V and J are TRBV7-9 and TRBJ2-7; D is unclear. CDR1 and CDR2 from the germline V gene are SEHNR and FQNEAQ (reference sequence). This CDR3 comprises 13 residues. V was trimmed by 2 bases and J by 1 base, leaving 6 bases between them. The CDR3 coding sequence is TGTGCCAGCAGCTTAAAGGAGTCCTACGAGCAGTACTTC. This codes for CASSLKESYEQYF.

CDR3 coding DNA: TGTGCCAGCAGCTTGTCGCTCTCTGGGGCCAACGTCCTGACTTTC. Translation gives CASSLSLSGANVLTF. The gene calls are TRBV5-6 and TRBJ2-6, with D hard to call. This CDR3 has 15 residues. CDR1 and CDR2 from the germline V gene are SGHDT and YYEEEE. Deletions cut 1 base from V and 0 bases from J, with 5 bases between.

This rearrangement joins TRBV9 to TRBJ2-1; 13 bases line up with TRBD2. CDR1 and CDR2 from the germline V gene are SGDLS and YYNGEE. The CDR3 runs to 16 residues. J gave up 6 bases and V 2 bases, and 5 bases lay outside the gene matches. CDR3 in DNA: TGTGCCAGCAGCGTCGACACTAGCGGGAGGGCCAATGAGCAGTTCTTC. Protein product: CASSVDTSGRANEQFF.

The V gene is TRBV7-9, the J gene TRBJ2-6; D is possibly TRBD1 (6 bases). The ends were cut back, 4 bases at V and 2 bases at J, with 9 bases in the middle. CDR1 and CDR2 from the germline V gene are SEHNR and FQNEAQ (reference sequence). This CDR3 has 15 residues. Here the CDR3 reads CASSSNRAGANVLTF. The CDR3 DNA reads TGTGCCAGCAGCTCAAACAGGGCTGGGGCCAACGTCCTGACTTTC.

The rearrangement uses TRBV27 and TRBJ1-5; 7 bases are a match to TRBD1. The CDR3 is made up of 15 amino acids. Germline V gene lookup returns CDR1 MNHEY and CDR2 SMNVEV (reference sequence). Trimming at V came to 5 bases and at J to 3 bases, leaving 7 bases not matched to a gene. CDR3 amino acids: CASSPRDRVNQPQHF. CDR3 bases: TGTGCCAGCAGTCCCCGGGACAGAGTCAATCAGCCCCAGCATTTT.

The chain recombines TRBV4-1 with TRBJ1-1; no firm D call. This CDR3 comprises 14 residues. Germline V CDR1 and CDR2: MGHRA, YSYEKL. V lost 7 bases, J lost 0 bases, and 12 bases lay in between. CDR3 sequence reads: CASKKEGMNTEAFF. The CDR3 nucleotides are TGCGCCAGCAAGAAAGAGGGTATGAACACTGAAGCTTTCTTT.

CDR3 loop: CASSLGRNNQPQHF. Here the CDR3 DNA reads TGTGCCAGCTCACTCGGACGGAATAATCAGCCCCAGCATTTT. The rearrangement uses TRBV18 and TRBJ1-5; D unclear. Germline CDR1 KGHSH, CDR2 LQKENI. V was trimmed by 4 bases and J by 4 bases, leaving 11 bases between them. The CDR3 loop spans 14 amino acids.

V gene TRBV5-4 combines with J gene TRBJ2-1; 7 bases are shared with TRBD2. CDR3 length: 13 amino acids. Germline CDR1 is SGHNT and CDR2 is YYREEE (reference sequence). V lost 2 bases, J lost 6 bases, and 2 bases stayed unmatched. The CDR3 DNA is TGTGCCAGCAGCTTAACTAGCGCCAATGAGCAGTTCTTC. Protein product: CASSLTSANEQFF.

In its sample, this clone was seen once. The chain has TRBV4-1 and TRBJ2-7, with TRBD1 identical over 7 bases. The V gene's germline CDR1 is MGHRA and CDR2 YSYEKL. This CDR3 has 14 amino acids. Unmatched junction bases numbered 2, after V lost 0 bases and J lost 3 bases. CDR3 nucleotide sequence: TGCGCCAGCAGCCAAGACCCAGGGGGCTACGAGCAGTACTTC. This translates into CASSQDPGGYEQYF.

The CDR3 DNA follows: TGTGCCAGCAGCTCCTCCACTGGGGGCGGGGGAACTAACTATGGCTACACCTTC. Protein: CASSSSTGGGGTNYGYTF. V and J are TRBV11-2 and TRBJ1-2, with D tentatively TRBD1 (6 bases). The CDR3 covers 18 residues. CDR1 is SGHAT and CDR2 is FQNNGV in the germline V gene. V was clipped by 4 bases and J by 0 bases, with 21 bases between them.

To note about this clone: This specimen includes other DNA sequences encoding the same CDR3. The CDR3 spells CASSPGPTYEQYF. The CDR3 DNA sequence: TGTGCCAGCAGTCCCGGACCAACCTACGAGCAGTACTTC. The rearrangement joins TRBV27 to TRBJ2-7; D is uncertain. From germline, CDR1 is MNHEY and CDR2 SMNVEV (reference sequence). Trimming stripped 5 bases from V and 2 bases from J, with 10 bases between. The CDR3 runs to 13 residues.

The chain employs TRBV5-1 and TRBJ2-7; unclear D gene. In germline, CDR1 is SGHRS, CDR2 YFSETQ. V lost 0 bases, J lost 7 bases, and 11 bases lay in between. This CDR3 is built from 13 residues. The CDR3 DNA follows: TGCGCCAGCAGCTTGGCGTCAGTCCATGAGCAGTACTTC. Amino acids: CASSLASVHEQYF.

The chain carries TRBV14 and TRBJ2-2, with D maybe TRBD2 (6 bases). From germline, CDR1 is SGHDN and CDR2 FVKESK. The CDR3 has 14 amino acids. V shed 1 base and J shed 6 bases, with 9 bases lying between them. The CDR3 spells CASSQAGLPGELFF. CDR3 nucleotide sequence: TGTGCCAGCAGCCAAGCGGGACTCCCCGGGGAGCTGTTTTTT.

The chain uses TRBV4-1 and TRBJ2-1; no firm D call. The CDR3 is made up of 17 amino acids. Per the germline V gene, CDR1 is MGHRA and CDR2 is YSYEKL. The V and J ends lost 0 bases and 4 bases respectively, with 16 bases between them. CDR3 bases: TGCGCCAGCAGCCAAGACGTGTCAGCCCTTGGGTACAATGAGCAGTTCTTC. Translation gives CASSQDVSALGYNEQFF.

V gene TRBV27 combines with J gene TRBJ2-7, with TRBD1 as a possible D gene (6 bases). The germline CDR1 and CDR2 sequences are MNHEY and SMNVEV (reference sequence). The CDR3 covers 14 residues. The V gene lost 6 bases and the J gene lost 3 bases, with 15 bases spanning the gap. CDR3 sequence (DNA): TGTGCCAGCAGAGCAGGGGTAGAGTTCTACGAGCAGTACTTC. Protein: CASRAGVEFYEQYF.

The chain joins TRBV6-1 to TRBJ1-4; D may be TRBD1 (6 bases). The V and J ends lost 6 bases and 10 bases respectively, with 18 bases between them. CDR1 and CDR2 (germline): MNHNS, SASEGT. CDR3 length equals 14 residues. In nucleotides, the CDR3 is TGTGCCAGCAGCGGGGACTCAGGGGATGGAAAACTGTTTTTT. Protein: CASSGDSGDGKLFF.

For this clone: This sample also contains other DNA sequences that code for the same CDR3. The rearrangement links TRBV5-1 to TRBJ2-3; perhaps TRBD2 as D (5 bases). The CDR3 is 13 residues long. From germline, CDR1 is SGHRS and CDR2 YFSETQ. V lost 5 bases to trimming and J lost 1 base, with 8 bases between them. As DNA, the CDR3 is TGCGCCAGCAGTTTTAGCGGCACAGATACGCAGTATTTT. This gives the protein CASSFSGTDTQYF.

This clone has just one count. The rearrangement links TRBV11-2 to TRBJ2-7; D perhaps matches TRBD2 (6 bases). The germline V gene has CDR1 SGHAT and CDR2 FQNNGV. V lost 3 bases and J 0 bases, leaving 15 bases between the germline ends. CDR3 length: 16 residues. As DNA, the CDR3 is TGTGCCAGCAGCTTGACCCGGGACTCGAGCTCCTACGAGCAGTACTTC. This encodes CASSLTRDSSSYEQYF.

The chain has TRBV9 and TRBJ2-5; possibly TRBD1 for D (6 bases). V lost 4 bases and J lost 5, with 9 bases in between. The CDR3 sequence is 12 residues long. In germline, CDR1 is SGDLS, CDR2 YYNGEE. CDR3 nucleotide sequence: TGTGCCAGCAGCCCAAGGGGGGAGACCCAGTACTTC. Translation gives CASSPRGETQYF.

The chain carries TRBV10-3 and TRBJ2-3, with 7 bases matching TRBD1. Losses at the gene ends were 0 bases for V and 1 base for J; bases not matched to a gene: 16. The CDR3 extends over 20 amino acids. Germline loops: CDR1 ENHRY, CDR2 SYGVKD. Here the CDR3 DNA reads TGTGCCATCAGTGAGTCGAGGGGACAGCCCCAAGTTGCCCGCACAGATACGCAGTATTTT. This codes for CAISESRGQPQVARTDTQYF.

The chain employs TRBV9 and TRBJ2-2; TRBD1 aligns across 7 bases. CDR3 length: 18 amino acids. Per germline, CDR1 SGDLS and CDR2 YYNGEE. The ends lost 0 bases at V and 2 bases at J; junction bases unmatched: 10. The CDR3 DNA sequence: TGTGCCAGCAGCGTAGGTATTAGGGGGACAGTCAACACCGGGGAGCTGTTTTTT. Translation gives CASSVGIRGTVNTGELFF.

This chain uses TRBV5-1 with TRBJ2-7; the D gene is possibly TRBD2 (5 bases). Germline values: CDR1 SGHRS, CDR2 YFSETQ. V shed 0 bases and J shed 1 base, with 14 bases lying between them. This CDR3 comprises 16 residues. The CDR3 nucleotides are TGCGCCAGCAGCTTGGGCCCCCTCGGAGGTTCCTACGAGCAGTACTTC. Protein product: CASSLGPLGGSYEQYF.

The sample holds one count of this clone. CDR3 protein: CASSESFKDQTFEQYF. The CDR3 DNA reads TGTGCCAGCAGTGAATCCTTTAAGGACCAGACGTTCGAGCAGTACTTC. V is TRBV6-1 and J is TRBJ2-7; D not resolved. Germline CDR1 reads MNHNS; CDR2 reads SASEGT. The CDR3 is made up of 16 amino acids. The V gene lost 2 bases and the J gene lost 6 bases, with 20 bases spanning the gap.

The chain employs TRBV7-9 and TRBJ2-5; 9 bases match TRBD2. V lost 2 bases and J lost 5; bases outside the gene matches: 9. The CDR3 sequence is 16 residues long. Germline V gives CDR1 SEHNR, CDR2 FQNEAQ (reference sequence). The CDR3: CASSLSDSGRLETQYF. In nucleotides, the CDR3 is TGTGCCAGCAGCTTAAGCGATAGCGGGAGATTGGAGACCCAGTACTTC.

The chain is built from TRBV23-1 and TRBJ2-1; TRBD2 agrees at 10 bases. TRBV23-1 is an ORF; its function is uncertain. The CDR3 runs 17 residues. V lost 4 bases, J lost 12 bases, and 18 bases stayed unmatched. The CDR3 reads CASSLGALAGEDVGQFF. Here the CDR3 DNA reads TGCGCCAGCAGTCTCGGCGCTCTAGCGGGGGAGGATGTGGGGCAGTTCTTC.

The rearrangement uses TRBV6-5 and TRBJ2-5, with 11 bases matching TRBD1. The CDR3 covers 14 residues. Germline V CDR1 and CDR2: MNHEY, SVGAGI. J lost 4 bases, V lost 4 bases, and 2 bases had no gene match. The CDR3 bases are TGTGCCAGCAGTTCCGGGACAGGGGGAGAGACCCAGTACTTC. Its translation is CASSSGTGGETQYF.

The gene calls are TRBV28 and TRBJ2-7, with TRBD2 matching over 7 bases. The CDR3 is 17 amino acids. Germline values: CDR1 MDHEN, CDR2 SYDVKM. The trim removed 6 bases at V and 1 base at J, leaving 15 bases unmatched. As DNA, the CDR3 is TGTGCCAGCAGGGTAGGGACTATCCGGACGCCTTCCTACGAGCAGTACTTC. Translated, it gives CASRVGTIRTPSYEQYF.

The CDR3 is CASSETSSYNEQFF. The CDR3 DNA sequence: TGTGCCAGCAGCGAGACTAGCTCCTACAATGAGCAGTTCTTC. The chain recombines TRBV7-9 with TRBJ2-1, with a tentative D call TRBD2 (6 bases). V was clipped by 5 bases and J by 0 bases, with 8 bases between them. The CDR3 sequence is 14 residues long. Per germline, CDR1 SEHNR and CDR2 FQNEAQ (reference sequence).

The chain combines TRBV28 with TRBJ2-3; D is uncertain. Trimming stripped 3 bases from V and 5 bases from J, with 6 bases between. CDR1 MDHEN and CDR2 SYDVKM come from the germline V gene. The CDR3 consists of 12 residues. In DNA form, the CDR3 reads TGTGCCAGCAGTTTCGGGCTAGATACGCAGTATTTT. This encodes CASSFGLDTQYF.